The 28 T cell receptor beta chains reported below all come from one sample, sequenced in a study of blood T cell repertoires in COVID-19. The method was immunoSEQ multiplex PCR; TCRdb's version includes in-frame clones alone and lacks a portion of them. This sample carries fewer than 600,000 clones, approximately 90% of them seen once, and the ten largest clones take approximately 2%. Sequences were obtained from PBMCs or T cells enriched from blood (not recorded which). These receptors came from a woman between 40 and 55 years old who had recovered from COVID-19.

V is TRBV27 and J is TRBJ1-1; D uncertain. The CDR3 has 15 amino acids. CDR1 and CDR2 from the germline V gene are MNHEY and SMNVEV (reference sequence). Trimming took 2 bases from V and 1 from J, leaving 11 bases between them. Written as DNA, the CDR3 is TGTGCCAGCAGTTTAAAAGGGAGCCCGAACACTGAAGCTTTCTTT. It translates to CASSLKGSPNTEAFF.

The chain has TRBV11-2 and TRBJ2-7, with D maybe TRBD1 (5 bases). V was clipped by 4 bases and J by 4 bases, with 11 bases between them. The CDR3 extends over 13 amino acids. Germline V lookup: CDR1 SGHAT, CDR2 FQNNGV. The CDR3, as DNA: TGTGCCAGCAGCTCGGACATCGCTTACGAGCAGTACTTC. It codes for CASSSDIAYEQYF.

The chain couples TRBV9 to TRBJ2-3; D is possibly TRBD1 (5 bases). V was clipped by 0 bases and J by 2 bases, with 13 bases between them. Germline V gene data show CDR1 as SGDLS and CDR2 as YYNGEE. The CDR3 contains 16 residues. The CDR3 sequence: CASSVEPGLSTDTQYF. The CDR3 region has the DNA TGTGCCAGCAGCGTAGAGCCAGGGCTCTCCACAGATACGCAGTATTTT.

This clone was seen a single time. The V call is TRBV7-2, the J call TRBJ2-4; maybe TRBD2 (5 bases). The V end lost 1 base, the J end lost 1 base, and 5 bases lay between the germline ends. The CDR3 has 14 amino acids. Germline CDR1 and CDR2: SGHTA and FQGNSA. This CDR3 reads CASSLGGAKNIQYF. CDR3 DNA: TGTGCCAGCAGCTTAGGCGGGGCCAAAAACATTCAGTACTTC.

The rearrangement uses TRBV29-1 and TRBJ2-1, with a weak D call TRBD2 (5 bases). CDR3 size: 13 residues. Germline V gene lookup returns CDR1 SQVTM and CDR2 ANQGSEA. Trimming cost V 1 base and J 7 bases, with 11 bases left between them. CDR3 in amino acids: CSVEAASRNEQFF. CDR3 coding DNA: TGCAGCGTTGAAGCGGCTAGCCGGAATGAGCAGTTCTTC.

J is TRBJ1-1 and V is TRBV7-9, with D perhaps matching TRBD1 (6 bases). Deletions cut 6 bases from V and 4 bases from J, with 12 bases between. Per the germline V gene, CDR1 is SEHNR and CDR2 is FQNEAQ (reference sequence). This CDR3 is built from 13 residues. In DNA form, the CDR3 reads TGTGCCAGCAGTGTGGGGGCGGGCACTGAAGCTTTCTTT. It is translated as CASSVGAGTEAFF. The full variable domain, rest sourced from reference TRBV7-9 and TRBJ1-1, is DTGVSQNPRHKITKRGQNVTFRCDPISEHNRLYWYRQTLGQGPEFLTYFQNEAQLEKSRLLSDRFSAERPKGSFSTLEIQRTEQGDSAMYLCASSVGAGTEAFFGQGTRLTVV.

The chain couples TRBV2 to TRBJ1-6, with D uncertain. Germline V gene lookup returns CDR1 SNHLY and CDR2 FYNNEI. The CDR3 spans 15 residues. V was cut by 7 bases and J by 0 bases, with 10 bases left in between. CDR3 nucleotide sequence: TGTGCCAGCATTGTGGGGAGCTCCTATAATTCACCCCTCCACTTT. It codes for CASIVGSSYNSPLHF.

The CDR3 nucleotides read TGTGCTAGTGGTAGGACAGGGGGCTATGGCTACACCTTC. Amino acid sequence: CASGRTGGYGYTF. This sequence joins TRBV12-5 and TRBJ1-2; 10 nucleotides match TRBD1. The CDR3 covers 13 residues. From germline, CDR1 is LGHNT and CDR2 FRNRAP. V trimming: 5 bases; J trimming: 4 bases; junction bases outside the gene matches: 1.

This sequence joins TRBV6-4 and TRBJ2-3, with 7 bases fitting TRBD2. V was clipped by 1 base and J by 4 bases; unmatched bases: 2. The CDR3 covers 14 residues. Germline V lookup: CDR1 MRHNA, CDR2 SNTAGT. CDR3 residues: CASSDYREADTQYF. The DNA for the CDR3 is TGTGCCAGCAGTGACTACCGGGAGGCAGATACGCAGTATTTT.

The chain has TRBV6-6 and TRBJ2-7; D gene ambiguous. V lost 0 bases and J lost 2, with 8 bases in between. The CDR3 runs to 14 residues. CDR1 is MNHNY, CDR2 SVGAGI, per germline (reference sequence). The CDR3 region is CASSYSGRAYEQYF. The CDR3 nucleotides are TGTGCCAGCAGTTACTCGGGCCGAGCCTACGAGCAGTACTTC.

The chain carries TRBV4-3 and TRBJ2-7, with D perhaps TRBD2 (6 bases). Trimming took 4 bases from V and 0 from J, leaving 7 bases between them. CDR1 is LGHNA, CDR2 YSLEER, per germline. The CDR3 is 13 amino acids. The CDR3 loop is CASSRGVSYEQYF. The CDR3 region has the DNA TGCGCCAGCAGCCGCGGGGTCTCCTACGAGCAGTACTTC.

The CDR3 region has the DNA TGTGCCAGCAGCCAACATTGGACGTATCCTCTCCTCCCGCGACAGCCCAATCAGCCCCAGCATTTT. Its protein product is CASSQHWTYPLLPRQPNQPQHF. J is TRBJ1-5 and V is TRBV3-1 (or the pseudogene TRBV3-2), with D maybe TRBD1 (5 bases). The CDR3 sequence is 22 residues long. Germline V lookup: CDR1 LGHDT, CDR2 YNNKEL (reference sequence). V lost 2 bases and J lost 3, with 32 bases in between.

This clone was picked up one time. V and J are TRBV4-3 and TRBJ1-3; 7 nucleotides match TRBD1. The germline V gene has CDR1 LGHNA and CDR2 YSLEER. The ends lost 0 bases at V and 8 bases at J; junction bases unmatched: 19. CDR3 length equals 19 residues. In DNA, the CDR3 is TGCGCCAGCAGCCAAGATGGGAGACGGGACAGCGGATCGTGGGACACCATATATTTT. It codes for CASSQDGRRDSGSWDTIYF.

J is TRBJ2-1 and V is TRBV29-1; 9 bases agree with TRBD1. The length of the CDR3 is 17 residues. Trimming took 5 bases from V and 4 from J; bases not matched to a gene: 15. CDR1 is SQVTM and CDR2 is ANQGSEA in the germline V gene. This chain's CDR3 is CSVIPLEGQGPYNEQFF. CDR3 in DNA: TGCAGCGTTATCCCTTTGGAGGGACAGGGACCATACAATGAGCAGTTCTTC.

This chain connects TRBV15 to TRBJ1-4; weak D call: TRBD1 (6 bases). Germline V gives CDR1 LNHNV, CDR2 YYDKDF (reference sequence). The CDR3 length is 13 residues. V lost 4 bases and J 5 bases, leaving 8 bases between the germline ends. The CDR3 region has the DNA TGTGCCACCAGCACAGGGGACAATGAAAAACTGTTTTTT. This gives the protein CATSTGDNEKLFF.

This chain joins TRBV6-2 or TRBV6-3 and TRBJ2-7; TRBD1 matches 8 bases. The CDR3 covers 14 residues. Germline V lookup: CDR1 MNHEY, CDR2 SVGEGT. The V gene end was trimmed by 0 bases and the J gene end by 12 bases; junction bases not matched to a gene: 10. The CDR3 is CASSYSWGQAVVYF. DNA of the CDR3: TGTGCCAGCAGTTACTCGTGGGGACAGGCGGTGGTGTACTTC.

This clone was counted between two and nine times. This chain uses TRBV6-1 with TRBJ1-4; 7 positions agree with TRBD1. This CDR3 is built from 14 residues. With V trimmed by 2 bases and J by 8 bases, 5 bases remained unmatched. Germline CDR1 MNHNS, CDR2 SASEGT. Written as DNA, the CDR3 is TGTGCCAGCAGTGAACGTGGAGGGGGCGAAAAACTGTTTTTT. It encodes CASSERGGGEKLFF.

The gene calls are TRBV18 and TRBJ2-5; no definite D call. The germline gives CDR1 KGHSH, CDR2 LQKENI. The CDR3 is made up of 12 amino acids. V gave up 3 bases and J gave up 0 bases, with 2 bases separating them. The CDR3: CASSPNQETQYF. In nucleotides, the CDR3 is TGTGCCAGCTCACCCAACCAAGAGACCCAGTACTTC. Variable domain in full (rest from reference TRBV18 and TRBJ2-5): NAGVMQNPRHLVRRRGQEARLRCSPMKGHSHVYWYRQLPEEGLKFMVYLQKENIIDESGMPKERFSAEFPKEGPSILRIQQVVRGDSAAYFCASSPNQETQYFGPGTRLLVL.

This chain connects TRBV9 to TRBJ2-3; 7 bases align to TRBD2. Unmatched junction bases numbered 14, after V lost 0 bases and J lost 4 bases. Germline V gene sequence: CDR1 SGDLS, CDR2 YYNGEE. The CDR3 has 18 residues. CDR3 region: CASSVDGRREWFSDTQYF. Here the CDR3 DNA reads TGTGCCAGCAGCGTAGACGGGCGGCGGGAGTGGTTTTCAGATACGCAGTATTTT.

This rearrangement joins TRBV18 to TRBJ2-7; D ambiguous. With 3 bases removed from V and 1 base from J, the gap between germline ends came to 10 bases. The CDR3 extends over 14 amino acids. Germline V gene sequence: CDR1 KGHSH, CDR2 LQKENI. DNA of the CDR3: TGTGCCAGCTCACCCCAAAGCGTTTCCTACGAGCAGTACTTC. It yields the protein CASSPQSVSYEQYF.

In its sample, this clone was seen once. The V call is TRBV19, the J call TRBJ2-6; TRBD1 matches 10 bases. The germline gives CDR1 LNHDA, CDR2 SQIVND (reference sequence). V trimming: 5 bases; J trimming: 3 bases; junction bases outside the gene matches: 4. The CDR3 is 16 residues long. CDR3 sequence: CASSPRDRGGANVLTF. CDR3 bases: TGTGCCAGTAGTCCCCGGGACAGGGGTGGGGCCAACGTCCTGACTTTC. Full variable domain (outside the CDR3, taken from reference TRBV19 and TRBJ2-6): DGGITQSPKYLFRKEGQNVTLSCEQNLNHDAMYWYRQDPGQGLRLIYYSQIVNDFQKGDIAEGYSVSREKKESFPLTVTSAQKNPTAFYLCASSPRDRGGANVLTFGAGSRLTVL.

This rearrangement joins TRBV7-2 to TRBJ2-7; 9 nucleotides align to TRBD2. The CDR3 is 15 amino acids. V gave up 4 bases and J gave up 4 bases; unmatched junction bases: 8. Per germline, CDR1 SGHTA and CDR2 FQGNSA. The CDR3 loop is CASSSSTSGRYEQYF. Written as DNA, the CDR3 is TGTGCCAGCAGCTCCTCGACTAGCGGACGTTACGAGCAGTACTTC.

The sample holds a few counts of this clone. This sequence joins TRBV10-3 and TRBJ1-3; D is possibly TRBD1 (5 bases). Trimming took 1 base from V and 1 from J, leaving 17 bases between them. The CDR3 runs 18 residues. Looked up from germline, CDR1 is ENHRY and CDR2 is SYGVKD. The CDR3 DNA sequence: TGTGCCATCAGTGAGTTGGGGGGTGACACCACTTCTGGAAACACCATATATTTT. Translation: CAISELGGDTTSGNTIYF.

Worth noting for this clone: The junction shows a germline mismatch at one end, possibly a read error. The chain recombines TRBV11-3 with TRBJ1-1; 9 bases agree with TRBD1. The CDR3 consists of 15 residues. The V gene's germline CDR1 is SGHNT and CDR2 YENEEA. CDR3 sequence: CASSLSSGRTGETIF. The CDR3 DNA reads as TGTGCCAGCAGCTTATCCTCCGGACGGACAGGGGAAACAATCTTT.

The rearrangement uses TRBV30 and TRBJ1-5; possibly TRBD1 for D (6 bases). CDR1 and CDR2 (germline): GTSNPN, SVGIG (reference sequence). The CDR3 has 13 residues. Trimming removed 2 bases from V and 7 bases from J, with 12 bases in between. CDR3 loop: CAWSTEGGQPQHF. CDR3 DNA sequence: TGTGCCTGGAGTACCGAGGGGGGGCAGCCCCAGCATTTT. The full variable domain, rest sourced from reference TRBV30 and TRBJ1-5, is SQTIHQWPATLVQPVGSPLSLECTVEGTSNPNLYWYRQAAGRGLQLLFYSVGIGQISSEVPQNLSASRPQDRQFILSSKKLLLSDSGFYLCAWSTEGGQPQHFGDGTRLSIL.

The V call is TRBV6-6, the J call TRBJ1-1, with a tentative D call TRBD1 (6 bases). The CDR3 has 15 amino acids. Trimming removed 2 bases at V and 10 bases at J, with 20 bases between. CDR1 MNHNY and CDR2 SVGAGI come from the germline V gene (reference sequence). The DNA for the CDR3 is TGTGCCAGCAGTTACAGGAACAGGGCGGAAATGAGAGCTTTCTTT. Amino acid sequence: CASSYRNRAEMRAFF.

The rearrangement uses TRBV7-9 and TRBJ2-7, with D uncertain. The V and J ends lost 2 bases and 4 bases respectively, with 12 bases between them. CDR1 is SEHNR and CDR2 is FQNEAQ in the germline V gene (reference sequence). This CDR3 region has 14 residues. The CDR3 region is CASSLFAEDYEQYF. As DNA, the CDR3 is TGTGCCAGCAGCTTATTCGCAGAAGATTACGAGCAGTACTTC.

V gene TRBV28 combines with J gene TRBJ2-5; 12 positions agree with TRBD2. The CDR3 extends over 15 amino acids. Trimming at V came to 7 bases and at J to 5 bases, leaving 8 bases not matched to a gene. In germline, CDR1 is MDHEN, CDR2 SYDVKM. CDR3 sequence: CASTPSGRARETQYF. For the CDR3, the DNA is TGTGCCAGCACCCCTAGCGGGAGGGCCCGGGAGACCCAGTACTTC. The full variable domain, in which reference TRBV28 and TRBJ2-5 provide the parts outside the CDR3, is DVKVTQSSRYLVKRTGEKVFLECVQDMDHENMFWYRQDPGLGLRLIYFSYDVKMKEKGDIPEGYSVSREKKERFSLILESASTNQTSMYLCASTPSGRARETQYFGPGTRLLVL.